These 10 T cell receptor beta chains originate from one sample sequenced in a study of tumor-infiltrating lymphocytes in localized non-small cell lung cancer. Sequencing was performed with immunoSEQ multiplex PCR; in TCRdb, only in-frame clones are kept and a portion is missing. The table has about 8,400 clones, around 77% seen once. The sequencing sample was made of uninvolved lung tissue not adjacent to the tumor. The receptors derive from a human donor with non-small cell lung cancer.

This sequence joins TRBV5-1 and TRBJ2-7, with 8 bases lining up with TRBD1. J gave up 6 bases and V 4 bases, and 18 bases lay outside the gene matches. Germline lookup yields CDR1 SGHRS and CDR2 YFSETQ. This CDR3 is 17 amino acids long. For the CDR3, the DNA is TGCGCCAGCAGCCCCTCCGGACAGGGATGGAGCGGCTCCGAGCAGTACTTC. This gives the protein CASSPSGQGWSGSEQYF.

This chain uses TRBV28 with TRBJ2-6; D unresolved. The germline V and J ends were trimmed by 2 bases and 1 base, with 15 bases remaining between them. The CDR3 sequence is 18 residues long. Germline V CDR1 and CDR2: MDHEN, SYDVKM. CDR3 bases: TGTGCCAGCAGTTTAAAGTTGGGCCCCCTTTCTGGGGCCAACGTCCTGACTTTC. Its protein is CASSLKLGPLSGANVLTF.

The genes are TRBV6-6 and TRBJ2-7; 11 bases are shared with TRBD2. The CDR3 runs to 15 residues. Germline V gene lookup returns CDR1 MNHNY and CDR2 SVGAGI (reference sequence). The junction had 5 bases not matched to a gene; V was cut back by 6 bases and J by 1 base. In DNA form, the CDR3 reads TGTGCCAGCAGACCCGGGACTAGCGGTTCCTACGAGCAGTACTTC. Amino acid sequence: CASRPGTSGSYEQYF.

This clone showed up just once. The rearrangement joins TRBV28 to TRBJ2-2; D gene unclear. CDR1 and CDR2 (germline): MDHEN, SYDVKM. The germline V and J ends were trimmed by 3 bases and 1 base, with 21 bases remaining between them. The CDR3 is 19 amino acids. CDR3 in DNA: TGTGCCAGCAGTTTTCCTGAACGCGATGCTGATCTGAACACCGGGGAGCTGTTTTTT. This codes for CASSFPERDADLNTGELFF.

The CDR3: CSIRTGDTQYF. CDR3 nucleotides: TGCAGCATTCGGACGGGAGATACGCAGTATTTT. This chain uses TRBV29-1 with TRBJ2-3; D remains ambiguous. Germline V CDR1 and CDR2: SQVTM, ANQGSEA. The CDR3 loop spans 11 amino acids. The ends were cut back, 8 bases at V and 5 bases at J, with 11 bases in the middle.

The sample holds a few counts of this clone. The chain uses TRBV6-1 and TRBJ1-2; no clear D gene. Germline lookup yields CDR1 MNHNS and CDR2 SASEGT. Trimming pared 6 bases from V and 4 bases from J, leaving 12 bases between. The CDR3 is 13 residues long. The CDR3 bases are TGTGCCAGCAGGAGGGAGGGTAGCTATGGCTACACCTTC. It is translated as CASRREGSYGYTF.

The rearrangement uses TRBV10-3 and TRBJ1-1; TRBD1 might be the D (6 bases). Germline V gene data show CDR1 as ENHRY and CDR2 as SYGVKD. V lost 3 bases to trimming and J lost 4 bases, with 9 bases between them. This CDR3 has 13 amino acids. CDR3 nucleotides: TGTGCCATCAGTGAAGGACAGACCACTGAAGCTTTCTTT. It yields the protein CAISEGQTTEAFF.

This clone was found a few times. This chain connects TRBV25-1 to TRBJ2-2; D is perhaps TRBD1 (5 bases). The CDR3 covers 14 residues. Germline lookup yields CDR1 MGHDK and CDR2 SYGVNS. Trimming shortened V by 2 bases and J by 3 bases, and 7 bases separated the two germline ends. CDR3 sequence: CASSERQYTGELFF. CDR3 sequence (DNA): TGTGCCAGCAGTGAAAGACAGTACACCGGGGAGCTGTTTTTT.

The chain combines TRBV4-1 with TRBJ2-1, with 10 bases fitting TRBD2. The length of the CDR3 is 15 residues. CDR1 and CDR2 (germline): MGHRA, YSYEKL. V lost 1 base, J lost 9 bases, and 6 bases stayed unmatched. The DNA of the CDR3 is TGCGCCAGCAGCCAAGTGGCTAGCGGGAGTATTGAGCAGTTCTTC. Translating it yields CASSQVASGSIEQFF.

The chain recombines TRBV6-5 with TRBJ1-5; D is unclear. The V and J ends lost 5 bases and 9 bases respectively, with 14 bases between them. Per the germline V gene, CDR1 is MNHEY and CDR2 is SVGAGI. This CDR3 comprises 13 residues. The CDR3 DNA reads as TGTGCCAGCAGTACTCATCCGGAGCGGCCCCAGCATTTT. This sequence encodes CASSTHPERPQHF.